These T cell receptor beta chains were read from a single sample in a study of cytomegalovirus exposure and HLA in healthy donors. Produced via immunoSEQ multiplex PCR; TCRdb's table is partial and in-frame only. Of about 130,000 clones in the sample, roughly nine tenths were seen once. The sequenced material came from PBMCs. The receptor source for this set is a woman aged 18-30 years in good health and CMV-seronegative. Both conserved end residues are trimmed from each CDR3.

TRBV2	ASSEARQILYEQY
TRBV6-6	ASAENTEAF
TRBV6-5	ASSRETGTGLKLF
TRBV9	ASSGTSWGEQY
TRBV5-1	ASSRDNPETQY
TRBV13	ASSPRGRSTDTEAF
TRBV14	ASSQHAGGANTEAF
TRBV5-1	ASSLDRLSQY
TRBV19	ASSAGGWAEAF
TRBV19	ASSINILSHNEQF
TRBV4-2	ASSQDESNQPQH
TRBV7-2	ASSLSTSGAGDTQY
TRBV7-3	ASSLLPSGANVLT
TRBV2	ASGAGSSYNEQF
TRBV2	ASSAPSGGPSTDTQY
TRBV2	ASRGGAGTSNQPQH
TRBV7-6	ASSPNRGEAF
TRBV7-9	ASSSSQGFEQY
TRBV4-1	ASSQPIRGRANEKLF
TRBV15	ATSSFRGGGEKLF
TRBV15	ATSTEDRAPQH
TRBV5-4	ASRHGQSGNTIY
TRBV18	ASSPPRTGLPDTQY
TRBV6-6	ASRNMEAF
TRBV6-4	ASSQLAGGREQF
TRBV11-2	ASSLGRGLETQY
TRBV6-6	ASSPGQIYNSPLH
TRBV5-1	ASSSGGQGSTEAF